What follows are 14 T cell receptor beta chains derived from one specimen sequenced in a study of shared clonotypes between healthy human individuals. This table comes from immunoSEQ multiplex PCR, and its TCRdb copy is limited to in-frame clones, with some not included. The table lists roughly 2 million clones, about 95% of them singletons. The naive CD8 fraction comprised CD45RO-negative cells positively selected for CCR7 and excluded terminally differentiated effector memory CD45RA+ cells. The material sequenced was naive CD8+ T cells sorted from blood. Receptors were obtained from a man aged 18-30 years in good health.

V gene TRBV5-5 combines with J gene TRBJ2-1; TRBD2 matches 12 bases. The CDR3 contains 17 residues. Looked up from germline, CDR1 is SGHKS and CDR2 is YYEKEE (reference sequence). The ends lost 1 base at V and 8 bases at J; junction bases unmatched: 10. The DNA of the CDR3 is TGTGCCAGCAGCTTGTCGGCCCTAGCGGGAGGGAGGGATGAGCAGTTCTTC. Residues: CASSLSALAGGRDEQFF. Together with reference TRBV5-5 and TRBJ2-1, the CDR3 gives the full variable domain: DAGVTQSPTHLIKTRGQQVTLRCSPISGHKSVSWYQQVLGQGPQFIFQYYEKEERGRGNFPDRFSARQFPNYSSELNVNALLLGDSALYLCASSLSALAGGRDEQFFGPGTRLTVL.

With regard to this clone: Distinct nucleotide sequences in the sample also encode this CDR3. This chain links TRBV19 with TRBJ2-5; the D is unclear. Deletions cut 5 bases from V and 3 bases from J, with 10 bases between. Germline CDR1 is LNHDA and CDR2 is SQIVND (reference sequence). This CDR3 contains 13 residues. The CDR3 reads CASSPDLEETQYF. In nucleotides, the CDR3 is TGTGCCAGTAGTCCCGACTTAGAAGAGACCCAGTACTTC.

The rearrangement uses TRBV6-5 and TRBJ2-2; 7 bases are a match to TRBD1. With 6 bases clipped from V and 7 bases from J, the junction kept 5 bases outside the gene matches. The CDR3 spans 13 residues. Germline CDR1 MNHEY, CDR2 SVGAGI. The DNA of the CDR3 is TGTGCCAGCAGGCCCAGGGGGATCGGGGAGCTGTTTTTT. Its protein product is CASRPRGIGELFF.

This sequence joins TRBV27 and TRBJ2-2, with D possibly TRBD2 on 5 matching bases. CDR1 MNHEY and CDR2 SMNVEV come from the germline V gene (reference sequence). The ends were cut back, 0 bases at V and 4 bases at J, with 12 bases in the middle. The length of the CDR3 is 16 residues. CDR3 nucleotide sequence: TGTGCCAGCAGTTTATCGGAGGCAAGTCGCACCGGGGAGCTGTTTTTT. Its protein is CASSLSEASRTGELFF.

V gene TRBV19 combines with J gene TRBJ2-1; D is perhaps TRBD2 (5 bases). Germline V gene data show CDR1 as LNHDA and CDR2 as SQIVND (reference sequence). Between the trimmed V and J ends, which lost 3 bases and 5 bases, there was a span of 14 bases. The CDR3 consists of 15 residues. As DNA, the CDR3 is TGTGCCAGTAGTATGGGCGGGCTATGGAACAATGAGCAGTTCTTC. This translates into CASSMGGLWNNEQFF.

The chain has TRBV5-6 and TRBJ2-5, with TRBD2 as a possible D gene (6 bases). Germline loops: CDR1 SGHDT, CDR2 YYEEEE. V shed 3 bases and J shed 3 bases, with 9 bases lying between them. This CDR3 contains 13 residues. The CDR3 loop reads CASSWREEETQYF. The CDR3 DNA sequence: TGTGCCAGCAGCTGGAGGGAGGAAGAGACCCAGTACTTC.

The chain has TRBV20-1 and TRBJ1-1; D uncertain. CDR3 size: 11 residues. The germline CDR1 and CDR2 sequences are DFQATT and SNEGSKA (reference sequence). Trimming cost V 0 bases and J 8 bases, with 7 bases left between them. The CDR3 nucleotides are TGCAGTGCTAGAGAGTGGGCAGAAGCTTTCTTT. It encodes CSAREWAEAFF.

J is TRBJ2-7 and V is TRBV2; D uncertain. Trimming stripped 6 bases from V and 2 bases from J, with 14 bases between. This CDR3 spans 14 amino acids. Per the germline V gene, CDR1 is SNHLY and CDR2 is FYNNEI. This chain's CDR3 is CASRQPRFPYEQYF. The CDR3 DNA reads TGTGCCAGCAGACAGCCTCGCTTCCCCTACGAGCAGTACTTC.

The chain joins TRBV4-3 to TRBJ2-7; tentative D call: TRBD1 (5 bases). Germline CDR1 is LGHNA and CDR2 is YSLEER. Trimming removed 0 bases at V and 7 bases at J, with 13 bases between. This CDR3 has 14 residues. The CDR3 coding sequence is TGCGCCAGCAGCCAAGACAGGGCGGTATTGGAGCAGTACTTC. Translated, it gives CASSQDRAVLEQYF.

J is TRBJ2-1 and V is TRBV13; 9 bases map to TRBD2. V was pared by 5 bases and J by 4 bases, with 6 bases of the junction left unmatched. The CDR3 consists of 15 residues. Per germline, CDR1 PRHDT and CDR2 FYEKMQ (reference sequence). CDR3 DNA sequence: TGTGCCAGCAGCATAGCGGGGGAAGCTTACAATGAGCAGTTCTTC. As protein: CASSIAGEAYNEQFF. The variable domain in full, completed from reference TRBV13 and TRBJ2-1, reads AAGVIQSPRHLIKEKRETATLKCYPIPRHDTVYWYQQGPGQDPQFLISFYEKMQSDKGSIPDRFSAQQFSDYHSELNMSSLELGDSALYFCASSIAGEAYNEQFFGPGTRLTVL.

The CDR3 DNA is TGCGCCAGCAGCTATGATGGACTAGCGGGAGAGTCAGATACGCAGTATTTT. This encodes CASSYDGLAGESDTQYF. This chain joins TRBV5-1 and TRBJ2-3; 13 nucleotides agree with TRBD2. V shed 3 bases and J 4 bases; nucleotides not matched to a gene: 8. Per the germline V gene, CDR1 is SGHRS and CDR2 is YFSETQ. The CDR3 loop spans 17 amino acids.

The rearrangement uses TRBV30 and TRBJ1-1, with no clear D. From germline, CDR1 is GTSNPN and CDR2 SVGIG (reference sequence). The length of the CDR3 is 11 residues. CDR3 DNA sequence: TGTGCTCAAAGGATGAACACTGAAGCTTTCTTT. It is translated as CAQRMNTEAFF.

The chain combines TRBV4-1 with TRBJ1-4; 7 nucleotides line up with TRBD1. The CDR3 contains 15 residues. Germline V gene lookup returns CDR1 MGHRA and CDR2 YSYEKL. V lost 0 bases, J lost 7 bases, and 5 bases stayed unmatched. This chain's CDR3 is CASSQDRGSGEKLFF. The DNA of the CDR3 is TGCGCCAGCAGCCAAGACAGGGGGTCAGGTGAAAAACTGTTTTTT.

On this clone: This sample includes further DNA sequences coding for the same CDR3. The CDR3 DNA is TGTGCCAGCAGTTTATTAGGGGGGAACACTGAAGCTTTCTTT. Its protein product is CASSLLGGNTEAFF. V usage is TRBV27 and J usage is TRBJ1-1, with D possibly TRBD1 on 6 matching bases. The CDR3 is 14 residues long. The germline V gene encodes CDR1 MNHEY and CDR2 SMNVEV (reference sequence). The V end lost 1 base, the J end lost 1 base, and 7 bases lay between the germline ends.